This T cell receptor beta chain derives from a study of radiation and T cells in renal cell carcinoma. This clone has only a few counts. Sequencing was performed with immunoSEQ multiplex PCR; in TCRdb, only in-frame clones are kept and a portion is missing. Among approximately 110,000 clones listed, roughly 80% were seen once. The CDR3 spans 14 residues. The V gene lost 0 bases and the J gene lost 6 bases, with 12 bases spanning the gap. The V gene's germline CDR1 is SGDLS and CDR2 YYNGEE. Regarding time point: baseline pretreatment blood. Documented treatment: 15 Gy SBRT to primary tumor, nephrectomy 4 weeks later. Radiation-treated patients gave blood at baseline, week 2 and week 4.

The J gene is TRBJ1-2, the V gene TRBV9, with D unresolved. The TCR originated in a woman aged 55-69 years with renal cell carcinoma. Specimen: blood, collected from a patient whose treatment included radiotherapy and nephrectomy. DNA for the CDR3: TGTGCCAGCAGCGTAGTAACAGTTATTGATGGCTACACCTTC. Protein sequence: CASSVVTVIDGYTF.